A single sample is the source of the 11 T cell receptor beta chains below, sequenced in a study of cytomegalovirus exposure and HLA in healthy donors. 60 Vbeta and 13 Jbeta primers were used in PCR. Repertoires were generated with immunoSEQ multiplex PCR, while TCRdb's copy carries only in-frame clones and drops some. The repertoire has fewer than 200,000 clones, about 80% of them found once; the top ten carry 9.7%. Sequenced input: PBMCs. These receptors all come from a man between 18 and 29 years old in good health and CMV-seropositive.

The rearrangement links TRBV7-2 to TRBJ2-1; 8 nucleotides match TRBD2. V dropped 1 base and J dropped 5; count of bases not matched to a gene: 4. In germline, CDR1 is SGHTA, CDR2 FQGNSA. The CDR3 has 15 amino acids. CDR3 DNA: TGTGCCAGCAGCTTAGTGGGACTAGTCGACAATGAGCAGTTCTTC. Translation gives CASSLVGLVDNEQFF. Variable domain in full (rest from reference TRBV7-2 and TRBJ2-1): GAGVSQSPSNKVTEKGKDVELRCDPISGHTALYWYRQSLGQGLEFLIYFQGNSAPDKSGLPSDRFSAERTGGSVSTLTIQRTQQEDSAVYLCASSLVGLVDNEQFFGPGTRLTVL.

The V gene is TRBV7-2, the J gene TRBJ2-1; 7 nucleotides match TRBD1. V shed 7 bases, J shed 10 bases, and the junction held 10 bases outside the gene matches. Looked up from germline, CDR1 is SGHTA and CDR2 is FQGNSA. This CDR3 region has 13 residues. The CDR3 loop is CASTFPGGTEQFF. In DNA, the CDR3 is TGTGCCAGCACCTTTCCAGGGGGTACCGAGCAGTTCTTC.

This chain links TRBV7-9 with TRBJ2-1, with 8 nucleotides matching TRBD1. The CDR3 is 15 amino acids. The junction had 7 bases not matched to a gene; V was cut back by 5 bases and J by 4 bases. Per germline, CDR1 SEHNR and CDR2 FQNEAQ (reference sequence). CDR3 protein: CASSATGAGYNEQFF. CDR3 sequence (DNA): TGTGCCAGCAGCGCGACAGGGGCGGGTTACAATGAGCAGTTCTTC.

This clone showed up just a few times. The chain carries TRBV11-2 and TRBJ1-2; maybe TRBD1 (6 bases). The CDR3 is made up of 13 amino acids. CDR1 is SGHAT, CDR2 FQNNGV, per germline. V was shortened by 3 bases and J by 8 bases, with 13 bases between the two germline ends. The CDR3 is CASSLGGAGGYTF. The CDR3 bases are TGTGCCAGCAGCTTGGGGGGGGCGGGGGGCTACACCTTC.

This clone was counted once. The rearrangement links TRBV6-1 to TRBJ1-6; D may be TRBD1 (6 bases). Trimming took off 0 bases at V and 1 base at J, with 10 bases between the two ends. The CDR3 consists of 17 residues. CDR1 MNHNS and CDR2 SASEGT come from the germline V gene. CDR3 bases: TGTGCCAGCAGTGAAGCTGAAGGGGGATCCTATAATTCACCCCTCCACTTT. This codes for CASSEAEGGSYNSPLHF.

The chain links TRBV29-1 to TRBJ1-1; D call uncertain. V lost 1 base, J lost 5 bases, and 8 bases lay in between. The germline V gene encodes CDR1 SQVTM and CDR2 ANQGSEA. The CDR3 spans 12 residues. CDR3 protein: CSVEGGRTEAFF. In DNA, the CDR3 is TGCAGCGTTGAAGGAGGGCGGACTGAAGCTTTCTTT.

The chain employs TRBV10-1 and TRBJ1-1; 10 nucleotides match TRBD1. The CDR3 is made up of 15 amino acids. Germline V lookup: CDR1 WNHNN, CDR2 SYGVQD (reference sequence). Trimming cost V 7 bases and J 5 bases; bases outside gene matches: 10. This CDR3 is CASTRQGARGTEAFF. The CDR3 DNA sequence: TGCGCCAGCACTAGACAGGGGGCAAGGGGGACTGAAGCTTTCTTT.

About this clone itself: Distinct nucleotide sequences in the sample also encode this CDR3. The chain combines TRBV7-9 with TRBJ1-1; D gene uncertain. The germline CDR1 and CDR2 sequences are SEHNR and FQNEAQ (reference sequence). This CDR3 contains 12 residues. V shed 3 bases and J shed 2 bases, with 4 bases lying between them. Here the CDR3 DNA reads TGTGCCAGCAGCTTTAGCAACACTGAAGCTTTCTTT. The encoded protein is CASSFSNTEAFF.

This sequence joins TRBV4-3 and TRBJ1-3; no reliable D call. This CDR3 is 12 amino acids long. The V gene lost 3 bases and the J gene lost 4 bases, with 4 bases spanning the gap. CDR1 and CDR2 (germline): LGHNA, YSLEER. CDR3 DNA sequence: TGCGCCAGCAGCCAGGAGGGAAACACCATATATTTT. It encodes CASSQEGNTIYF.

This clone was seen only a few times. The rearrangement uses TRBV7-9 and TRBJ1-5, with 7 bases identical to TRBD1. There are 14 residues in the CDR3. Germline trimming cut 5 bases from V and 7 bases from J; bases unmatched to any gene: 8. Germline-derived CDR1 and CDR2 are SEHNR and FQNEAQ (reference sequence). The CDR3 region has the DNA TGTGCCAGCAGCCCAGGACAGGAAGGACAGCCCCAGCATTTT. It encodes CASSPGQEGQPQHF.

The rearrangement links TRBV9 to TRBJ1-1; TRBD1 matches 7 bases. V gave up 0 bases and J gave up 4 bases; unmatched junction bases: 6. CDR1 and CDR2 from the germline V gene are SGDLS and YYNGEE. The CDR3 has 15 residues. This CDR3 reads CASSVAAQGGTEAFF. The CDR3 DNA sequence: TGTGCCAGCAGCGTAGCTGCGCAGGGGGGCACTGAAGCTTTCTTT.